This TCR beta chain came from a study of long-term antiretroviral therapy in people with HIV. The assay, immunoSEQ v3.0, was run at survey level. The repertoire was sequenced with immunoSEQ multiplex PCR; TCRdb's copy has only in-frame clones and lacks some. The repertoire consists of approximately 30,000 clones, with 95% to 98% occurring once and the leading ten covering 1.5% to 2%. Germline CDR1 and CDR2: MNHNY and SVGAGI (reference sequence). Trimming left V 6 bases short and J 2 bases short, with 10 bases between. CDR3 length equals 13 residues. Specimen: unsorted PBMCs, collected 7.6 years after starting antiretroviral therapy. This rearrangement joins TRBV6-6 to TRBJ1-2, with D perhaps TRBD1 (6 bases). This TCR derives from a man under 40 with HIV. The CDR3 sequence is CASSPGTNYGYTF. The CDR3 coding sequence is TGTGCCAGCAGCCCCGGGACAAACTATGGCTACACCTTC.